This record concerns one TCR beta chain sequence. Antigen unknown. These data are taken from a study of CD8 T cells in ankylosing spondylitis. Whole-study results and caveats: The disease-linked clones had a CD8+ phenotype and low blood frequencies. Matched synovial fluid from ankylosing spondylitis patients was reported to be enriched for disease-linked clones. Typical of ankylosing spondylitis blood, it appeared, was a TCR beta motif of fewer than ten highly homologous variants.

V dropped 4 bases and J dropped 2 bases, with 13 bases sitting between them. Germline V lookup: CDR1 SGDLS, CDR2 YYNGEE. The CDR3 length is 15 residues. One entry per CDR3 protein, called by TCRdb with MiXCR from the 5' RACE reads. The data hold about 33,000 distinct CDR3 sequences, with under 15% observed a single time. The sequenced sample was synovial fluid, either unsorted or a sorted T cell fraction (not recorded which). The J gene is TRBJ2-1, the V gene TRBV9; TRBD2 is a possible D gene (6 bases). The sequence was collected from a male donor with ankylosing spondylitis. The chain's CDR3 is CASSIGSQAYNEQFF. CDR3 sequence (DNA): TGTGCCAGCAGCATCGGGAGTCAGGCCTACAATGAGCAGTTCTTC.